These 22 T cell receptor beta chains share one sample of origin, sequenced in a study of CD8+ T cells in alopecia areata. Isolated RNA was reverse transcribed into cDNA used as the sequencing template. Data came from immunoSEQ multiplex PCR; TCRdb stores just in-frame clones and leaves some out. The sample contains some 200,000 clones, 50% to 60% of which appear only once. This specimen was CD4+ T cells sorted from blood, taken at week 0. These receptors all stem from a human donor with alopecia areata.

The V gene is TRBV5-6, the J gene TRBJ2-1; 8 nucleotides match TRBD2. V gave up 2 bases and J gave up 9 bases; unmatched junction bases: 10. From germline, CDR1 is SGHDT and CDR2 YYEEEE. The CDR3 is 15 amino acids. In DNA, the CDR3 is TGTGCCAGCAGCTTCACGACGGGGGGGCGTATTGAGCAGTTCTTC. This codes for CASSFTTGGRIEQFF.

The rearrangement links TRBV10-3 to TRBJ1-2; tentatively, D is TRBD1 (5 bases). CDR3 length equals 14 residues. Trimming took off 2 bases at V and 8 bases at J, with 15 bases between the two ends. Germline CDR1 ENHRY, CDR2 SYGVKD. CDR3 loop: CAISERAGRDGYTF. Written as DNA, the CDR3 is TGTGCCATCAGTGAGCGGGCAGGGCGGGACGGCTACACCTTC.

The chain joins TRBV5-1 to TRBJ1-2; TRBD1 matches at 8 bases. Losses at the gene ends were 4 bases for V and 4 bases for J; bases not matched to a gene: 6. The CDR3 sequence is 14 residues long. Germline V gives CDR1 SGHRS, CDR2 YFSETQ. CDR3 in DNA: TGCGCCAGCAGCCTGGGACAGGAGGTCTATGGCTACACCTTC. Amino acid sequence: CASSLGQEVYGYTF.

This sequence joins TRBV7-2 and TRBJ2-7; 10 bases match TRBD2. The CDR3 extends over 14 amino acids. Per germline, CDR1 SGHTA and CDR2 FQGNSA. With 5 bases clipped from V and 2 bases from J, the junction kept 3 bases outside the gene matches. In DNA form, the CDR3 reads TGTGCCAGCAGCCTTGGACTAGCGGCCTACGAGCAGTACTTC. Translated: CASSLGLAAYEQYF. The variable domain in full, completed from reference TRBV7-2 and TRBJ2-7, reads GAGVSQSPSNKVTEKGKDVELRCDPISGHTALYWYRQSLGQGLEFLIYFQGNSAPDKSGLPSDRFSAERTGGSVSTLTIQRTQQEDSAVYLCASSLGLAAYEQYFGPGTRLTVT.

The rearrangement joins TRBV5-1 to TRBJ2-7; tentatively, D is TRBD1 or TRBD2 (5 bases each). CDR1 is SGHRS and CDR2 is YFSETQ in the germline V gene. This CDR3 spans 14 amino acids. Trimming removed 2 bases at V and 0 bases at J, with 9 bases between. The CDR3 spells CASSFGGNSYEQYF. CDR3 DNA sequence: TGCGCCAGCAGCTTTGGGGGAAACTCCTACGAGCAGTACTTC.

The chain couples TRBV30 to TRBJ2-3; D unclear. V lost 3 bases, J lost 4 bases, and 11 bases lay in between. This CDR3 spans 13 amino acids. The germline gives CDR1 GTSNPN, CDR2 SVGIG (reference sequence). The DNA of the CDR3 is TGTGCCTGGAGATGGAATCGTGCAGATACGCAGTATTTT. Residues: CAWRWNRADTQYF. Variable domain in full (rest from reference TRBV30 and TRBJ2-3): SQTIHQWPATLVQPVGSPLSLECTVEGTSNPNLYWYRQAAGRGLQLLFYSVGIGQISSEVPQNLSASRPQDRQFILSSKKLLLSDSGFYLCAWRWNRADTQYFGPGTRLTVL.

V is TRBV5-1 and J is TRBJ2-3, with 7 bases that match TRBD2. J was trimmed by 7 bases and V by 4 bases; bases with no gene match: 12. The CDR3 spans 15 residues. Germline V CDR1 and CDR2: SGHRS, YFSETQ. DNA for the CDR3: TGCGCCAGCAGCCCCCGTGACAGCGGGGCGAATACGCAGTATTTT. Its protein product is CASSPRDSGANTQYF.

The CDR3 loop reads CASSLWQGEGETQYF. Here the CDR3 DNA reads TGCGCCAGCAGCTTGTGGCAGGGGGAAGGAGAGACCCAGTACTTC. This chain joins TRBV5-1 and TRBJ2-5; TRBD1 matches 7 bases. This CDR3 has 15 amino acids. Germline values: CDR1 SGHRS, CDR2 YFSETQ. V lost 1 base and J lost 4; bases outside the gene matches: 7.

This clone showed up just a few times. This chain connects TRBV28 to TRBJ1-2; D is possibly TRBD1 (5 bases). The CDR3 is 11 amino acids. Germline V gives CDR1 MDHEN, CDR2 SYDVKM. The V end was cut by 11 bases, the J end by 6 bases, with 13 bases between. The CDR3 sequence is CAATGSDGYTF. The CDR3 DNA reads TGTGCCGCTACAGGTTCAGATGGCTACACCTTC.

In its sample, this clone was seen once. This chain joins TRBV4-1 and TRBJ2-2; weak D call: TRBD2 (5 bases). Germline assignment: CDR1 MGHRA and CDR2 YSYEKL. The V and J ends lost 3 bases and 6 bases respectively, with 11 bases between them. The CDR3 consists of 14 residues. CDR3 DNA: TGCGCCAGCAGCCATCCCACCGGGGCCGGGGAGCTGTTTTTT. It translates to CASSHPTGAGELFF.

The V call is TRBV6-5, the J call TRBJ2-2; D remains ambiguous. The CDR3 covers 15 residues. V gave up 7 bases and J gave up 6 bases, with 18 bases separating them. Germline V CDR1 and CDR2: MNHEY, SVGAGI. The CDR3 reads CASTESRQGSGELFF. CDR3 bases: TGTGCCAGCACCGAGAGTAGGCAAGGATCCGGGGAGCTGTTTTTT.

Only a few counts were recorded for this clone. The chain links TRBV7-9 to TRBJ2-1, with TRBD2 matching 9 bases. V dropped 3 bases and J dropped 7; count of bases not matched to a gene: 10. Germline V gene data show CDR1 as SEHNR and CDR2 as FQNEAQ (reference sequence). This CDR3 has 16 residues. The CDR3 is CASSFHPSGVSNEQFF. The CDR3 DNA reads as TGTGCCAGCAGCTTTCATCCTAGCGGGGTCTCGAATGAGCAGTTCTTC.

This chain links TRBV1 with TRBJ2-7. TRBV1 is a pseudogene segment. This CDR3 has 15 amino acids. The DNA of the CDR3 is TGCACCAGCAGCAGAGTGTGGGGGAACCCCTACGAGCAGTACTTC. As protein: CTSSRVWGNPYEQYF.

This clone was seen a few times. The genes are TRBV6-1 and TRBJ1-2, with D perhaps matching TRBD1 (6 bases). Per germline, CDR1 MNHNS and CDR2 SASEGT. CDR3 length equals 15 residues. V lost 1 base and J 3 bases, leaving 12 bases between the germline ends. The CDR3, as DNA: TGTGCCAGCAGTGAAGGGGGGGCCCTTCACTATGGCTACACCTTC. It codes for CASSEGGALHYGYTF.

Only one count was recorded for this clone. The chain couples TRBV30 to TRBJ2-3; maybe TRBD1 (6 bases). This CDR3 has 15 residues. Trimming removed 0 bases from V and 5 bases from J, with 15 bases in between. Germline lookup yields CDR1 GTSNPN and CDR2 SVGIG (reference sequence). The chain's CDR3 is CAWSVAAPGVDTQYF. CDR3 DNA sequence: TGTGCCTGGAGTGTAGCAGCCCCAGGGGTAGATACGCAGTATTTT.

The V call is TRBV29-1, the J call TRBJ2-1; 8 nucleotides align to TRBD2. This CDR3 is built from 15 residues. Germline loops: CDR1 SQVTM, CDR2 ANQGSEA. Trimming at V came to 1 base and at J to 1 base, leaving 3 bases not matched to a gene. The CDR3, as DNA: TGCAGCGTTGAAGGGGAGCGGGGGTCCTACAATGAGCAGTTCTTC. This gives the protein CSVEGERGSYNEQFF.

As for this clone: At one boundary the junction diverges from the germline segment, which might be a read error. The gene calls are TRBV5-1 and TRBJ1-1; a possible D gene is TRBD1 (5 bases). The CDR3 is 14 amino acids. Germline V gives CDR1 SGHRS, CDR2 YFSETQ. The CDR3 region is CASSLEGTDTEAFF. The CDR3 bases are TGCGCCAGCAGCTTGGAGGGGACGGACACTGAAGCCTTCTTT.

The CDR3 coding sequence is TGTGCCACCGAGACAGGGACCGGGGAGCTGTTTTTT. Translating gives CATETGTGELFF. This sequence joins TRBV27 and TRBJ2-2; 7 nucleotides align to TRBD1. The CDR3 is made up of 12 amino acids. Trimming at V came to 10 bases and at J to 5 bases, leaving 4 bases not matched to a gene. Germline-derived CDR1 and CDR2 are MNHEY and SMNVEV (reference sequence).

The CDR3 sequence: CAWAGNSNQPQHF. The CDR3 DNA reads TGTGCCTGGGCAGGGAATAGCAATCAGCCCCAGCATTTT. This chain joins TRBV30 and TRBJ1-5, with D tentatively TRBD1 (5 bases). The CDR3 covers 13 residues. CDR1 and CDR2 from the germline V gene are GTSNPN and SVGIG (reference sequence). The V end lost 5 bases, the J end lost 0 bases, and 8 bases lay between the germline ends.

The chain combines TRBV29-1 with TRBJ1-2; TRBD1 aligns across 9 bases. V dropped 6 bases and J dropped 5; count of bases not matched to a gene: 10. Germline CDR1 and CDR2: SQVTM and ANQGSEA. The CDR3 length is 14 residues. The CDR3 loop is CSVVTGGVRYGYTF. The CDR3 bases are TGCAGCGTCGTAACAGGGGGCGTGCGGTATGGCTACACCTTC.

This clone was observed a handful of times. CDR3 coding DNA: TGTGCCACAAGCAGGGGAGTTGATTCACCCCTCCACTTT. Its protein product is CATSRGVDSPLHF. J is TRBJ1-6 and V is TRBV10-3; TRBD1 is a possible D gene (6 bases). Germline loops: CDR1 ENHRY, CDR2 SYGVKD. V was shortened by 10 bases and J by 8 bases, with 15 bases between the two germline ends. This CDR3 has 13 amino acids.

The chain links TRBV4-2 to TRBJ2-2; weak D call: TRBD2 (6 bases). V lost 4 bases to trimming and J lost 6 bases, with 18 bases between them. CDR3 length: 16 amino acids. Germline loops: CDR1 LGHNA, CDR2 YNFKEQ. The CDR3 nucleotides are TGTGCCAGCAGCCCCCTTGAGCCGGGGGTAGCCGGGGAGCTGTTTTTT. It codes for CASSPLEPGVAGELFF.